The sequence of this TCR beta chain was determined in a study of T cells after yellow fever vaccination (dated by TCRdb to 2018 to 2020). In the study overall: Libraries from fractions with low cell numbers were prepared with the SMART-Seq v4 Ultra Low Input RNA kit. The cohort comprised two healthy male donors, one aged 18 to 29 and one aged 30 to 40 years. Bulk PBMC replicates and cell subsets were isolated from blood drawn at multiple timepoints before and after both primary and secondary immunization. Bulk TCR alpha and beta repertoires were sequenced longitudinally to track T-cell clones before and after primary and booster YFV17D yellow fever vaccination. Here is what the overall study found, with its caveats: After the booster, most clones that had expanded after primary vaccination were detected again (nearly 97% of CD4 and more than 80% of CD8), suggesting broad maintenance of memory. The secondary T-cell response was found to be weaker but faster than the primary response, with a peak reached on day 5 rather than on day 15. A small fraction of clonotypes showed up in both the CD4 and CD8 compartments, probably as a result of convergent recombination. Computational filtering was required because FACS-sorted repertoires could contain abundant contaminating clonotypes from the bulk population. Only a couple of donors were included in the study, so the extent to which the findings can be generalized is limited.

Reading the label with the study, this specimen's treatment or condition is: live attenuated yellow fever vaccine strain. A standard Ficoll-Paque protocol was used to isolate PBMCs from peripheral blood. CD4 and CD8 T-cell fractions were isolated with Dynabeads CD4 and CD8 positive selection kits. RNA was extracted with TriZol from bulk PBMCs, CD4 and CD8 fractions, and dextramer-positive and dextramer-negative fractions. TCR cDNA was synthesized by 5'RACE template switching, which introduced a universal primer site and unique molecular identifiers. Priming of cDNA synthesis was performed from both the TCR alpha and TCR beta constant segments. Two PCR steps were used to amplify libraries, with sample barcodes and sequencing adapters being added in the second step. Sequencing of libraries was performed on Illumina HiSeq 2500 (2x100 bp) or NovaSeq (2x150 bp). In the source study's methods: MIGEC handled demultiplexing of reads and collapsing into UMI consensus sequences, while MiXCR performed V(D)J alignment. Clonotypes responding to the vaccine were identified with edgeR on replicate PBMC samples, with the criteria of FDR below 0.01 and a log2 fold change above 5 up to day 15. CD4 or CD8 identity was assigned to each bulk clonotype according to whether the clonotype was present at higher abundance in the sequenced CD4 repertoire or the sequenced CD8 repertoire. TCRdb reworked the public reads: Q25 trimming with fastp, MiXCR clone assembly, productive beta chains retained. Under each unique CDR3 protein, matching rows form one entry showing the most common genes and DNA. The V and J calls and clone size come from TCRdb's table, not from the authors' own analysis. The table for this sample lists 300,000 or so distinct CDR3 sequences; 10% to 15% of them were counted only once. Jointly, the top ten make up around 0.49% of the sample.

From its cysteine to its phenylalanine, the CDR3 spans 12 amino acids. Left in the record is the CDR3 DNA by itself, 36 bases read in frame from the first base. Trimming removed 6 bases from V and 5 bases from J, leaving 10 bases between the germline ends. This clonotype has just a few counts. Its antigen remains undetermined. The record has no base qualities; no much larger clone is one base away. The TCR originated in a man in his thirties or forties who received the YFV17D yellow fever vaccine. The sequences come from CD4+ T cells sorted from PBMCs, collected 45 days after the yellow fever booster vaccination. The V and J genes are TRBV12-3 or TRBV12-4 and TRBJ2-5; the D gene assignment is ambiguous. The DNA sequence is given as TGTGCCAGCAGCAATACCCGGGAGACCCAGTACTTC. The translation is CASSNTRETQYF.